This entry features one T cell receptor (beta chain) sequence. Original handling: Amplifying reference gene primers gave estimates of nucleated cell counts. Here immunoSEQ multiplex PCR was the method, and the copy in TCRdb shows in-frame clones only, minus some. V and J calls and clone size follow that table, whereas D and trimming were derived from the DNA. The sample lists about 180,000 clones, over 80% occurring once. This record belongs to a study of blood T cell repertoires in COVID-19. Background on the study: Sites in the United States, Italy and Spain provided acute and convalescent COVID-19 samples. Sample material is recorded as cDNA or gDNA derived from T cells, B-cell-depleted T cells, or PBMCs.

The CDR3 spans 12 residues. Trimming left V 4 bases short and J 9 bases short, with 10 bases between. Germline V gives CDR1 LNHDA, CDR2 SQIVND (reference sequence). Patients at the Seattle site were enrolled during active infection and followed longitudinally. This receptor was taken from a woman aged 40 to 50 with COVID-19, enrolled during active disease. The specimen sequenced was peripheral blood. V usage is TRBV19 and J usage is TRBJ1-5; perhaps TRBD1 as D (6 bases). This CDR3 is CASSRGGRPQHF. The DNA of the CDR3 is TGTGCCAGTAGTAGGGGGGGGCGGCCCCAGCATTTT.